This TCR beta chain was found in a study of siplizumab effects on memory and regulatory T cells. Broader study findings: The apparent diversity of naive T cells exceeded that of memory cells, and naive T cells seemed to make a major contribution to the alloresponse. The mapping of alloreactive clones to unstimulated subsets covered only a minor fraction of them.

The CDR3 is made up of 15 amino acids. As to this clone: Its antigen is unidentified.

Each sample yielded approximately 9 x 10^4 assayed TCR templates. The table came from immunoSEQ multiplex PCR; TCRdb's copy has only in-frame clones and leaves some out. The sample lists 70,000 or so clones, around 90% seen once, with under 2% in the top ten. The V and J genes are TRBV21-1 and TRBJ1-2; TRBD1 was called by the table and not checked on the DNA. TRBV21-1 is termed a pseudogene. The sequence derives from a human donor in good health. Specimen: Tregs sorted from blood. The CDR3 spells CASSNLTGFNYGYTF. In DNA form, the CDR3 reads TGTGCCAGCAGCAATCTTACAGGCTTTAACTATGGCTACACCTTC.